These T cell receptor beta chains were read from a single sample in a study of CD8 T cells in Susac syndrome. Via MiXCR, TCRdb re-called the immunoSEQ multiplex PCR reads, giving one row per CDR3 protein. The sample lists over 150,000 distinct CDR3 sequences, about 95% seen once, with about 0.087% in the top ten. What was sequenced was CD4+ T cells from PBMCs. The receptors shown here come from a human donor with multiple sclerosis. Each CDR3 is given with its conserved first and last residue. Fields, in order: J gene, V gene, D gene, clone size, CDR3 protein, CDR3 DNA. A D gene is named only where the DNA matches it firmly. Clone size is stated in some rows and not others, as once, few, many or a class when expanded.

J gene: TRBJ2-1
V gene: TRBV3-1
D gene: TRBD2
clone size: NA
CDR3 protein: CASSQDAHSGREKNEQFF
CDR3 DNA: TGTGCCAGCAGCCAAGATGCCCATAGCGGGAGGGAGAAGAATGAGCAGTTCTTC

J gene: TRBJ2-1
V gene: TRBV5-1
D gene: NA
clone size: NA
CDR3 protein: CASRASDPTSSYNEQFF
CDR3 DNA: TGCGCCAGCAGGGCTAGCGACCCCACCAGCTCCTACAATGAGCAGTTCTTC

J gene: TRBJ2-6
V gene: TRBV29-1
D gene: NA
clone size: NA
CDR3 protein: CSVQGFGANVLTF
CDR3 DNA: TGCAGTGTCCAGGGGTTTGGGGCCAACGTCCTGACTTTC

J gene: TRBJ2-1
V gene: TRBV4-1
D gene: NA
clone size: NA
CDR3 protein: CASSQVPYRKGELNEQFF
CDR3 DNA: TGCGCCAGCAGCCAAGTCCCCTACAGGAAAGGGGAACTCAATGAGCAGTTCTTC

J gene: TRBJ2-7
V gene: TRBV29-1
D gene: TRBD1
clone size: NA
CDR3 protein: CSAEDRHYEQYF
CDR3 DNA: TGCAGCGCCGAGGACAGGCACTACGAGCAGTACTTC

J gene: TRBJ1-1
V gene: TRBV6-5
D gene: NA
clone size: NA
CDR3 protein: CASSYSSGRAFF
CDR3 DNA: TGTGCCAGCAGTTACTCATCGGGGCGAGCTTTCTTT

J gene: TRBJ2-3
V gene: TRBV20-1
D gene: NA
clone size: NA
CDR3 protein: CSAREGSPDTQYF
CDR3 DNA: TGCAGTGCTAGGGAGGGGAGCCCAGATACGCAGTATTTT

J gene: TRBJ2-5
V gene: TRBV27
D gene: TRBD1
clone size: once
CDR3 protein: CASSPLAGTVQETQYF
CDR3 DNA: TGTGCCAGCAGTCCACTGGCTGGGACAGTCCAAGAGACCCAGTACTTC

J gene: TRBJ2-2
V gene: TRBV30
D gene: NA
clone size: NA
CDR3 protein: CAWSLFDTGELFF
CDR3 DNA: TGTGCCTGGAGTCTTTTTGACACCGGGGAGCTGTTTTTT

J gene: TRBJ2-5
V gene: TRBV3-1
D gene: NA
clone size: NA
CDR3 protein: CASSQTQETQYF
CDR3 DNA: TGTGCCAGCAGCCAAACGCAAGAGACCCAGTACTTC

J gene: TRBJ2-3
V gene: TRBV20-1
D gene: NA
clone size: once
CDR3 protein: CSAREGASDTQYF
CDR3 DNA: TGCAGTGCTAGGGAGGGGGCCTCAGATACGCAGTATTTT

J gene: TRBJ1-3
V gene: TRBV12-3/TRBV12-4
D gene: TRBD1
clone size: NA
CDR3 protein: CASSPQTGSGNTIYF
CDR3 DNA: TGTGCCAGCAGCCCTCAGACAGGGTCTGGAAACACCATATATTTT

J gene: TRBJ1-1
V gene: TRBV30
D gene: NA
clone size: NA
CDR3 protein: CAWSRVSEAFF
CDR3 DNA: TGTGCCTGGAGCAGGGTATCTGAAGCTTTCTTT

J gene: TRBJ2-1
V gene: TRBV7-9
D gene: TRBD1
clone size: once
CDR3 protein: CASSPDRQGPYNEQFF
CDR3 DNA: TGTGCCAGCAGCCCCGATCGACAGGGACCCTACAATGAGCAGTTCTTC

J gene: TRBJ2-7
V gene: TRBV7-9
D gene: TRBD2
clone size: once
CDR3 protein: CASSEDLAGEGKEQYF
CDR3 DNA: TGTGCCAGCAGCGAAGATTTAGCGGGAGAGGGCAAAGAGCAGTACTTC

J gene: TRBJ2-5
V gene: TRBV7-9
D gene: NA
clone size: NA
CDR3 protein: CASVSPEGLQETQYF
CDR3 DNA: TGTGCCAGCGTATCCCCAGAGGGCCTTCAAGAGACCCAGTACTTC

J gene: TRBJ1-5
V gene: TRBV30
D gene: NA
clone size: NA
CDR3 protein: CAWSSYSNQPQHF
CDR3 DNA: TGTGCCTGGAGCAGCTATAGCAATCAGCCCCAGCATTTT